This T cell receptor (beta chain) was captured by sequencing in a study of CD8 T cells in ankylosing spondylitis. Findings and caveats of the study: Reportedly, disease-linked clones are significantly enriched in ankylosing spondylitis patients' matched synovial fluid.

MiXCR was run by TCRdb on the 5' RACE reads, yielding one entry per CDR3 protein. The table has tens of thousands of distinct CDR3 sequences, about a tenth seen once. This clonotype was seen a handful of times. Its specificity is not known. The V gene's germline CDR1 is SEHNR and CDR2 FQNEAQ (reference sequence). The CDR3 runs 14 residues. V shed 3 bases, J shed 3 bases, and the junction held 1 base outside the gene matches. V usage is TRBV7-9 and J usage is TRBJ1-5, with 8 bases fitting TRBD1. Sequences were obtained from blood, either unsorted or a sorted T cell fraction (not recorded which). The TCR originated in a male donor with ankylosing spondylitis or in good health (not recorded which). CDR3 loop: CASSLTGVNQPQHF. The CDR3 DNA is TGTGCCAGCAGCTTGACAGGGGTCAATCAGCCCCAGCATTTT.